This T cell receptor beta chain came from a study of response to subunit inactivated influenza vaccine. Whole-study findings and limits: Every seasonal influenza vaccination brings in few new T cells, the authors suggested.

Note on this clonotype: What it binds is unknown.

Trimming cost V 7 bases and J 5 bases, with 21 bases left between them. Germline CDR1 is MNHEY and CDR2 is SVGEGT. CDR3 size: 15 residues. TCRdb reanalysed the RT-PCR reads using MiXCR and keeps one entry per CDR3 protein. The sample has about 310,000 distinct CDR3 sequences; around a fifth are singletons. This sample comprised PBMCs from blood, obtained roughly 20 months after vaccination. This chain uses TRBV6-2 or TRBV6-3 with TRBJ2-7, with TRBD2 as a possible D gene (6 bases). This TCR came from a man between 50 and 70 years old who received an inactivated influenza vaccine. The CDR3 loop reads CASTPPGLAIHEQYF. Here the CDR3 DNA reads TGTGCCAGCACCCCCCCGGGGCTAGCGATCCACGAGCAGTACTTC.